Sequencing of this T cell receptor beta chain was carried out in a study of beta chain features in type 1 diabetes. Findings of the study overall: Resolution of whether HLA type affects TCRB rearrangement was not achieved here.

CDR1 WSHSY and CDR2 SAAADI come from the germline V gene. V was shortened by 7 bases and J by 9 bases, with 19 bases between the two germline ends. CDR3 length: 15 residues. All of the isolated RNA was reverse transcribed, so expressed TCRB transcripts were sequenced. Profiling relied on immunoSEQ multiplex PCR, and the TCRdb table lists in-frame clones only, not all of them. The sample holds hundreds of thousands of clones, 12% to 15% seen once. Comments on this clone: The antigen is unknown.

The V gene is TRBV10-2, the J gene TRBJ1-6, with TRBD1 as a possible D gene (6 bases). The specimen was central memory CD4+ T cells from blood. The TCR comes from a man under 40 in good health. In nucleotides, the CDR3 is TGCGCCAGCACTCCGGCGGGGACAATCGGTTCACCCCTCCACTTT. This encodes CASTPAGTIGSPLHF.